These 18 T cell receptor beta chains were sequenced from one sample in a study of T cell responses to AZD1222 COVID-19 vaccine. TCRdb keeps only in-frame clones here, not all; method: immunoSEQ multiplex PCR. The table includes some 120,000 clones, 93% detected once. This material consisted of peripheral blood, taken on day 0 of AZD1222 vaccination. The receptors come from an adult in good health.

For the CDR3, the DNA is TGTGCCAGCAGCGAGAACTTGGGGACAGAGAACACTGAAGCTTTCTTT. It encodes CASSENLGTENTEAFF. The chain recombines TRBV9 with TRBJ1-1; 7 bases agree with TRBD1. CDR1 and CDR2 (germline): SGDLS, YYNGEE. V lost 3 bases to trimming and J lost 1 base; unmatched junction nucleotides: 9. The CDR3 sequence is 16 residues long. Based on the CDR3 plus reference TRBV9 and TRBJ1-1, the full variable domain is DSGVTQTPKHLITATGQRVTLRCSPRSGDLSVYWYQQSLDQGLQFLIQYYNGEERAKGNILERFSAQQFPDLHSELNLSSLELGDSALYFCASSENLGTENTEAFFGQGTRLTVV.

In regard to this clone: Other nucleotide sequences in the sample specify the same CDR3. CDR3 loop: CASRNTGGAYPYGYTF. CDR3 bases: TGCGCCAGCAGAAACACAGGGGGCGCGTATCCCTATGGCTACACCTTC. The chain links TRBV5-1 to TRBJ1-2; 9 bases map to TRBD1. Germline CDR1 SGHRS, CDR2 YFSETQ. The V and J ends lost 5 bases and 4 bases, in that order; junction bases with no gene match: 12. The CDR3 is made up of 16 amino acids.

This clone was counted a few times. This chain connects TRBV20-1 to TRBJ1-2; D call uncertain. The ends were cut back, 3 bases at V and 0 bases at J, with 11 bases in the middle. The CDR3 has 14 residues. Germline CDR1 is DFQATT and CDR2 is SNEGSKA (reference sequence). CDR3 protein: CSASWGTANYGYTF. The CDR3 bases are TGCAGTGCTAGTTGGGGTACTGCTAACTATGGCTACACCTTC.

This clone was seen just once. The chain is built from TRBV6-1 and TRBJ2-5; perhaps TRBD2 as D (5 bases). This CDR3 has 14 residues. Between the trimmed V and J ends, which lost 3 bases and 4 bases, there was a span of 12 bases. Germline assignment: CDR1 MNHNS and CDR2 SASEGT. CDR3 protein: CASSDGLYRETQYF. The CDR3 nucleotides are TGTGCCAGCAGTGATGGACTTTACCGAGAGACCCAGTACTTC.

The chain employs TRBV7-3 and TRBJ1-1; perhaps TRBD1 as D (6 bases). This CDR3 comprises 14 residues. V lost 5 bases, J lost 1 base, and 11 bases lay in between. Germline V gene sequence: CDR1 SGHTA, CDR2 FQGTGA. CDR3 DNA: TGTGCCAGCAGCCCATCGGGACAGAACACTGAAGCTTTCTTT. Its protein product is CASSPSGQNTEAFF. The whole variable domain, filled in from reference TRBV7-3 and TRBJ1-1, reads GAGVSQTPSNKVTEKGKYVELRCDPISGHTALYWYRQSLGQGPEFLIYFQGTGAADDSGLPNDRFFAVRPEGSVSTLKIQRTERGDSAVYLCASSPSGQNTEAFFGQGTRLTVV.

V usage is TRBV4-1 and J usage is TRBJ2-3; 15 nucleotides align to TRBD2. The CDR3 is made up of 16 amino acids. Germline values: CDR1 MGHRA, CDR2 YSYEKL. The trim removed 4 bases at V and 5 bases at J, leaving 4 bases unmatched. CDR3: CASSPQGLAGGDTQYF. CDR3 coding DNA: TGCGCCAGCAGCCCCCAGGGACTAGCGGGAGGAGATACGCAGTATTTT.

V and J are TRBV10-2 and TRBJ1-1; D is unclear. The CDR3 length is 17 residues. V was pared by 2 bases and J by 10 bases, with 26 bases between. Germline V gene lookup returns CDR1 WSHSY and CDR2 SAAADI. The CDR3 loop is CASSETGQDISAKGAFF. The CDR3 bases are TGCGCCAGCAGTGAGACCGGCCAGGATATTTCCGCCAAGGGAGCTTTCTTT.

This clone appeared a single time. The V gene is TRBV7-2, the J gene TRBJ2-5; 7 bases fit TRBD2. The CDR3 contains 13 residues. The germline gives CDR1 SGHTA, CDR2 FQGNSA. The trim removed 3 bases at V and 3 bases at J, leaving 1 base unmatched. CDR3 nucleotides: TGTGCCAGCAGCTTTGCGGGAGAAGAGACCCAGTACTTC. Protein product: CASSFAGEETQYF.

This sequence joins TRBV11-3 and TRBJ2-2; TRBD2 matches 11 bases. Germline CDR1 SGHNT, CDR2 YENEEA. The junction had 3 bases not matched to a gene; V was cut back by 5 bases and J by 4 bases. CDR3 size: 15 residues. The CDR3 sequence: CASSDLAGGTGELFF. The CDR3 region has the DNA TGTGCCAGCAGCGATCTAGCGGGAGGCACCGGGGAGCTGTTTTTT.

The J gene is TRBJ1-1, the V gene TRBV10-3, with TRBD1 matching 8 bases. V shed 6 bases and J 6 bases; nucleotides not matched to a gene: 6. From germline, CDR1 is ENHRY and CDR2 SYGVKD. The CDR3 length is 13 residues. The CDR3 here is CAISPGQGSEAFF. As DNA, the CDR3 is TGTGCCATCAGCCCTGGACAGGGCTCTGAAGCTTTCTTT.

V is TRBV3-1 (or the pseudogene TRBV3-2) and J is TRBJ2-7; 11 positions match TRBD2. The germline gives CDR1 LGHDT, CDR2 YNNKEL (reference sequence). The ends lost 4 bases at V and 2 bases at J; junction bases unmatched: 4. This CDR3 has 15 amino acids. In DNA form, the CDR3 reads TGTGCCAGCAGCCGGGGACTAGCGGAACCCTACGAGCAGTACTTC. Residues: CASSRGLAEPYEQYF.

The CDR3 here is CASSLSRGYQPQHF. In nucleotides, the CDR3 is TGTGCCAGCAGTTTATCCAGGGGTTATCAGCCCCAGCATTTT. The chain couples TRBV27 to TRBJ1-5; D perhaps matches TRBD1 (6 bases). The CDR3 runs 14 residues. V was trimmed by 0 bases and J by 5 bases, leaving 8 bases between them. Germline V gives CDR1 MNHEY, CDR2 SMNVEV (reference sequence).

This chain joins TRBV7-2 and TRBJ2-7; 8 bases line up with TRBD2. V lost 1 base, J lost 0 bases, and 5 bases stayed unmatched. This CDR3 contains 16 residues. CDR1 and CDR2 (germline): SGHTA, FQGNSA. CDR3 loop: CASSLVLGTSSYEQYF. In nucleotides, the CDR3 is TGTGCCAGCAGCTTAGTTTTGGGGACTAGCTCCTACGAGCAGTACTTC.

The rearrangement uses TRBV28 and TRBJ1-2; a weak D match, TRBD1 (6 bases). The V gene's germline CDR1 is MDHEN and CDR2 SYDVKM. The CDR3 totals 14 residues. V was shortened by 6 bases and J by 8 bases, with 19 bases between the two germline ends. CDR3 in DNA: TGTGCCAGCAGCCAAACTTTGGGGGCGGGAGGCTACACCTTC. It encodes CASSQTLGAGGYTF.

This clone was counted a single time. The gene calls are TRBV6-2 or TRBV6-3 and TRBJ2-2; 9 nucleotides match TRBD1. The germline V gene has CDR1 MNHEY and CDR2 SVGEGT. This CDR3 spans 15 amino acids. The V gene end was trimmed by 4 bases and the J gene end by 0 bases; junction bases not matched to a gene: 0. CDR3 loop: CASSWDRANTGELFF. The CDR3 DNA follows: TGTGCCAGCAGTTGGGACAGGGCGAACACCGGGGAGCTGTTTTTT.

The chain is built from TRBV4-3 and TRBJ1-1, with 7 nucleotides matching TRBD1. CDR1 LGHNA and CDR2 YSLEER come from the germline V gene. This CDR3 region has 14 residues. The ends lost 0 bases at V and 10 bases at J; junction bases unmatched: 8. CDR3 protein: CASSQDRNRGRAFF. The CDR3 DNA sequence: TGCGCCAGCAGCCAAGATAGGAACAGGGGCCGAGCTTTCTTT.

The rearrangement links TRBV11-2 to TRBJ1-5; D not resolved. Germline V gene data show CDR1 as SGHAT and CDR2 as FQNNGV. V was clipped by 0 bases and J by 4 bases, with 10 bases between them. The CDR3 is 15 residues long. The CDR3: CASSLDGRSNQPQHF. CDR3 DNA: TGTGCCAGCAGCTTAGATGGAAGATCAAATCAGCCCCAGCATTTT.

V usage is TRBV3-1 (or the pseudogene TRBV3-2) and J usage is TRBJ1-3, with TRBD1 matching over 9 bases. Trimming took 3 bases from V and 10 from J; bases not matched to a gene: 7. Germline-derived CDR1 and CDR2 are LGHDT and YNNKEL (reference sequence). The CDR3 is made up of 14 amino acids. The CDR3 DNA sequence: TGTGCCAGCAGCCAGGGACAGGGTGTTTTGACCATATATTTT. Protein product: CASSQGQGVLTIYF.